This T cell receptor (beta chain) emerged from a study of identical twins. Study-wide findings and caveats: The study reached conclusions through statistical analysis that was cross-sectional, not following the same donors. Within twin pairs, the out-of-frame alpha sequences they shared showed excess low generation probability.

Germline V lookup: CDR1 DFQATT, CDR2 SNEGSKA (reference sequence). V lost 0 bases, J lost 0 bases, and 7 bases stayed unmatched. This CDR3 comprises 17 residues. This clonotype was counted between two and nine times. Its specificity is not known. Template switching introduced a universal primer site, and the cDNA bore unique molecular identifiers. TCRdb redid the calling of the 5' RACE reads with MiXCR, one entry per CDR3 protein. The repertoire has hundreds of thousands of distinct CDR3 sequences, 7.5% of them found once; the top ten carry about 1.9%. The data were also submitted as part of a second study, on yellow fever vaccine responses in identical twins.

This TCR was recovered from a woman aged 18-29 years in good health. Sequencing was done on a sample of memory (CD45RO+) T cells sorted from blood. The chain links TRBV20-1 to TRBJ2-1; TRBD1 matches 8 bases. CDR3 loop: CSARDLQGASSYNEQFF. The CDR3 bases are TGCAGTGCTAGAGATCTTCAGGGGGCCAGCTCCTACAATGAGCAGTTCTTC.